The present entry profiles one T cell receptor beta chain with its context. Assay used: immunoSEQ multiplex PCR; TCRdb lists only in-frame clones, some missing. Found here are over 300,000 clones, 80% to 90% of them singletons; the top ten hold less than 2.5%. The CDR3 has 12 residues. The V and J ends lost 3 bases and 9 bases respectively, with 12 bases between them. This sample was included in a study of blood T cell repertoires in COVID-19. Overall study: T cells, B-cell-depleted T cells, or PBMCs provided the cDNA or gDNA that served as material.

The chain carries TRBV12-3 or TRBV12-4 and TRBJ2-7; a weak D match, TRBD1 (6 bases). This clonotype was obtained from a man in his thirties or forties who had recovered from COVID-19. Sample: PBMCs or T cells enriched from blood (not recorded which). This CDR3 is CASSFGGLGQYF. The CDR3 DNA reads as TGTGCCAGCAGTTTTGGGGGCCTGGGGCAGTACTTC.